This T cell receptor beta chain appears in the sequencing data of a study of cytomegalovirus exposure and HLA in healthy donors. The PCR ran on 60 Vbeta and 13 Jbeta primers. Original handling: Roughly 83 million unique TCR beta chains, roughly 11 million of them shared, were counted by a later analysis. Assay: immunoSEQ multiplex PCR; the TCRdb copy retains only in-frame clones and omits some. V and J calls and clone size are those listed in that table; D and trimming were worked out from the DNA. The sample carries around 210,000 clones, over 75% recorded once. This CDR3 region has 14 residues. The germline V and J ends were trimmed by 1 base and 3 bases, with 6 bases remaining between them. The germline V gene has CDR1 SGHVS and CDR2 FQNEAQ. Study-wide findings and caveats: Analysis was performed later, and it showed HLA-associated TCR beta chains to be more clonally expanded than equally common others.

This clone was recorded once. Its matching antigen is unknown. The chain has TRBV7-8 and TRBJ2-2; D is uncertain. This TCR was sampled from a boy aged 5-17 years in good health and CMV-seronegative. Sequencing was performed on PBMCs. CDR3 in DNA: TGTGCCAGCAGCTTAGAAATCGACACCGGGGAGCTGTTTTTT. As protein: CASSLEIDTGELFF.